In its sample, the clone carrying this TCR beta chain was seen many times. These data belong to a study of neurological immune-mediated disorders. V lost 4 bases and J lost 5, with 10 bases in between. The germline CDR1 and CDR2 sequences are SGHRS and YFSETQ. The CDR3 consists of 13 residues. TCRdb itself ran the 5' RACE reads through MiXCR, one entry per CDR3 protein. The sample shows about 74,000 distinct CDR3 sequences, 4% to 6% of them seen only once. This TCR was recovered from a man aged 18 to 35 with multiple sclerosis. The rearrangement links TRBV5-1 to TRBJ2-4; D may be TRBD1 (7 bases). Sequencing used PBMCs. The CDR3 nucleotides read TGCGCCAGCAGCGGGGGGACAGAAAACATTCAGTACTTC. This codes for CASSGGTENIQYF.